The 7 T cell receptor beta chains below all came from one sample that was sequenced in a study of blood T cells in healthy people across ages. Sample-barcoded 5' priming and a J-beta primer mix drove a second PCR of about 6 to 11 cycles. TCRdb reanalysed the 5' RACE reads using MiXCR and keeps one entry per CDR3 protein. This sample has about 570,000 distinct CDR3 sequences, with 27% found just once. Sample: blood. The source of these receptors is a woman between 65 and 79 years old in good health.

The chain joins TRBV4-3 to TRBJ2-7; D might be TRBD2 (6 bases). With 4 bases removed from V and 3 bases from J, the gap between germline ends came to 13 bases. Germline CDR1 and CDR2: LGHNA and YSLEER. CDR3 length: 14 residues. The CDR3 here is CASSPGGSRYEQYF. The CDR3 DNA sequence: TGCGCCAGCAGCCCCGGAGGGTCACGCTACGAGCAGTACTTC.

At least ten counts were recorded for this clonotype. The chain has TRBV20-1 and TRBJ2-4; 7 nucleotides line up with TRBD2. Germline loops: CDR1 DFQATT, CDR2 SNEGSKA (reference sequence). CDR3 length equals 15 residues. J lost 4 bases, V lost 5 bases, and 11 bases had no gene match. The CDR3 loop is CSARRAGREKNIQYF. As DNA, the CDR3 is TGCAGTGCTCGGCGGGCGGGGAGGGAGAAAAACATTCAGTACTTC.

V usage is TRBV5-1 and J usage is TRBJ1-2, with a tentative D call TRBD1 (6 bases). CDR3 length equals 15 residues. V lost 3 bases, J lost 4 bases, and 16 bases lay in between. Germline assignment: CDR1 SGHRS and CDR2 YFSETQ. This CDR3 is CASSSQGSGGYGYTF. Here the CDR3 DNA reads TGCGCCAGCAGCTCCCAGGGGAGCGGGGGCTATGGCTACACCTTC.

This clonotype was picked up a small number of times. The chain employs TRBV2 and TRBJ1-1; no firm D call. The CDR3 is made up of 14 amino acids. Looked up from germline, CDR1 is SNHLY and CDR2 is FYNNEI. The germline V and J ends were trimmed by 3 bases and 2 bases, with 10 bases remaining between them. The CDR3 loop reads CASSDGPPNTEAFF. CDR3 nucleotides: TGTGCCAGCAGTGACGGCCCCCCCAACACTGAAGCTTTCTTT.

This clonotype has just a few counts. The rearrangement uses TRBV5-1 and TRBJ2-5; tentatively, D is TRBD2 (6 bases). The J call is uncertain, as TRBJ2-1 better fits the DNA end. The V gene's germline CDR1 is SGHRS and CDR2 YFSETQ. The CDR3 has 15 residues. The DNA of the CDR3 is TGCGCCAGCAGCTTGCGGGGGATAACCCACAATGAGCAGTTCTTC. Translation gives CASSLRGITHNEQFF.

CDR3 in amino acids: CASSLQGSPTQPQHF. CDR3 nucleotides: TGCGCCAGCAGCCTACAGGGGAGCCCCACTCAGCCCCAGCATTTT. V and J are TRBV5-1 and TRBJ1-5, with 7 nucleotides matching TRBD1. Germline lookup yields CDR1 SGHRS and CDR2 YFSETQ. The CDR3 loop spans 15 amino acids. The trim removed 4 bases at V and 6 bases at J, leaving 10 bases unmatched. Full variable domain (missing parts from reference TRBV5-1 and TRBJ1-5): KAGVTQTPRYLIKTRGQQVTLSCSPISGHRSVSWYQQTPGQGLQFLFEYFSETQRNKGNFPGRFSGRQFSNSRSEMNVSTLELGDSALYLCASSLQGSPTQPQHFGDGTRLSIL.

This clonotype was counted only a few times. The V gene is TRBV6-2 or TRBV6-3, the J gene TRBJ1-2, with D unresolved. V dropped 6 bases and J dropped 5 bases, with 16 bases sitting between them. The CDR3 has 14 residues. In germline, CDR1 is MNHEY, CDR2 SVGEGT. CDR3 residues: CASSRDLIGYGYTF. CDR3 nucleotides: TGTGCCAGCAGCCGCGACCTTATTGGATATGGCTACACCTTC.